The rows below give T cell receptor beta chains drawn from one sample of a study of cytomegalovirus exposure and HLA in healthy donors. The assay was immunoSEQ multiplex PCR, and TCRdb's table has in-frame clones only and misses some. The sample lists around 86,000 clones, 6% to 9% occurring once. The sample taken for sequencing was PBMCs. Source of these receptors: a man aged 50 to 59 in good health and CMV-seronegative. Both conserved end residues are part of each CDR3. Each record gives: clone size, J gene, V gene, D gene, CDR3 DNA, CDR3 protein. The D gene is left open where the match is weak. Not every row has a clone size; where given, it reads once, few, many or a size class.

few	TRBJ1-2	TRBV6-6	.	TGTGCCAGCAGACAGGGTTCTAACTATGGCTACACCTTC	CASRQGSNYGYTF
.	TRBJ2-1	TRBV7-9	TRBD2	TGTGCCAGCAGCTTAAGCGGGGGCCTTCGTTACAATGAGCAGTTCTTC	CASSLSGGLRYNEQFF
few	TRBJ1-2	TRBV6-5	.	TGTGCCAGCAGTTCAGGGTATGACTATGGCTACACCTTC	CASSSGYDYGYTF
few	TRBJ1-2	TRBV11-2	TRBD1	TGTGCCAGCAGCCCCAGACAGGGTCTTTCCTATGGCTACACCTTC	CASSPRQGLSYGYTF
.	TRBJ2-3	TRBV4-3	.	TGCGCCAGCAGCCAAGACAGCGGGACAAACACAGATACGCAGTATTTT	CASSQDSGTNTDTQYF
.	TRBJ2-7	TRBV7-2	TRBD1	TGTGCCAGCAGCTTAGGACAGGGGACTTTAGGGGAGCAGTACTTC	CASSLGQGTLGEQYF
.	TRBJ2-3	TRBV4-2	.	TGTGCCAGCAGCCCACAACGGCCGGGGGGCACAGATAAGCAGTATTTT	CASSPQRPGGTDKQYF
.	TRBJ1-1	TRBV5-1	.	TGCGCCAGCAGCTTCGATCGGGAAGAGGTGAACACTGAAGCTTTCTTT	CASSFDREEVNTEAFF
.	TRBJ2-1	TRBV10-3	.	TGTGCCATCAGTGAGTCTTTAGGGGCCGGGTCCTACAATGAGCAGTTCTTC	CAISESLGAGSYNEQFF
few	TRBJ1-2	TRBV5-1	TRBD1	TGCGCCAGCAGCTTGCCCGACAGGGGCTATGGCTACACCTTC	CASSLPDRGYGYTF
.	TRBJ2-3	TRBV19	.	TGTGCCAGTAGGAGGGATCTCACAGATACGCAGTATTTT	CASRRDLTDTQYF
few	TRBJ1-2	TRBV18	.	TGTGCCAGCTCACCAAGTAGCGGTAACTATGGCTACACCTTC	CASSPSSGNYGYTF
few	TRBJ2-1	TRBV15	.	TGTGCCACCAGCAGGGCGAGACAGGCATCTGAGCAGTTCTTC	CATSRARQASEQFF
.	TRBJ1-3	TRBV28	.	TGTGCCAGCAGGTTAGGGACATCTGGAAACACCATATATTTT	CASRLGTSGNTIYF
few	TRBJ2-6	TRBV2	.	TGTGCCAGCAGTGGAAACAGGGCTGGGGCCAACGTCCTGACTTTC	CASSGNRAGANVLTF
.	TRBJ2-3	TRBV7-2	.	TGTGCCAGCAGCTCCCTCGGCAGGAGCACAGATACGCAGTATTTT	CASSSLGRSTDTQYF
.	TRBJ2-7	TRBV5-6	.	TGTGCCAGCAGCTTGGGAGGGCTACTCTACGAGCAGTACTTC	CASSLGGLLYEQYF
few	TRBJ2-5	TRBV19	.	TGTGCCAGTAGTATTCAATCCGGGAAATCAGAGACCCAGTACTTC	CASSIQSGKSETQYF
.	TRBJ2-3	TRBV9	.	TGTGCCAGCAGCGTAGGGTTTGCCGGTGGTACGCAGTATTTT	CASSVGFAGGTQYF
.	TRBJ2-7	TRBV2	.	TGTGCCAGCGGGGGACTGACGGAGGTCCTAACTTTC	CASGGLTEVLTF
few	TRBJ1-1	TRBV27	.	TGTGCCAGCAGCCTGGTTACGGGGGCTGAAGCTTTCTTT	CASSLVTGAEAFF
.	TRBJ2-7	TRBV13	.	TGTGCCAGCAGGGAGGGGGGGGTCACACCCTCCGAGCAGTACTTC	CASREGGVTPSEQYF